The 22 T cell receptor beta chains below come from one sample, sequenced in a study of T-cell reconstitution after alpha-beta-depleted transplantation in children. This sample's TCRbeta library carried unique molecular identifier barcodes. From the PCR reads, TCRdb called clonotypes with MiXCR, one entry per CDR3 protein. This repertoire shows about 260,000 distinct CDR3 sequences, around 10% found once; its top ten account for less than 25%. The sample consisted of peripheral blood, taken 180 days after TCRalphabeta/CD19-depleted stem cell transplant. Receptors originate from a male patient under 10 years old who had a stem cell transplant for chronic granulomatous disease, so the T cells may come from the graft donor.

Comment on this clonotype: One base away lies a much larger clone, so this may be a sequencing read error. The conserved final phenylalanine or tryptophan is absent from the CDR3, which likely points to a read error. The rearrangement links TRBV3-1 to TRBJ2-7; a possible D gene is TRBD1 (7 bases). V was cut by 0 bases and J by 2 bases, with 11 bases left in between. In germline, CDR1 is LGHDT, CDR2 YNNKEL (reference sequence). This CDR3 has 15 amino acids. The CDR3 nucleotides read TGTGCCAGCAGCCAAGACAGGGGGGACCCCTACGAGCAGTACTCC. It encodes CASSQDRGDPYEQYS.

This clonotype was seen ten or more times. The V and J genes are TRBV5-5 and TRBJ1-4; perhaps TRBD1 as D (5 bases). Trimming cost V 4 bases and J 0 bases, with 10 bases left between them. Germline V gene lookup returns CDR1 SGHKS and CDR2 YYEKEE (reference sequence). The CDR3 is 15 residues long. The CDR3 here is CASSRQPSTNEKLFF. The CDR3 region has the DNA TGTGCCAGCAGCCGACAGCCGTCAACTAATGAAAAACTGTTTTTT.

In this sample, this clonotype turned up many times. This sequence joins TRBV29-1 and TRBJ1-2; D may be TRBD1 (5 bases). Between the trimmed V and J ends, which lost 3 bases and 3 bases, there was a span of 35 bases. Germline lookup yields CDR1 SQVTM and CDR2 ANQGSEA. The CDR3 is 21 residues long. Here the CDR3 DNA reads TGCAGCGTTGATAAACCCGAAGGCATCGATGGTCGTATAGGGGACCACTATGGCTACACCTTC. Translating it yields CSVDKPEGIDGRIGDHYGYTF.

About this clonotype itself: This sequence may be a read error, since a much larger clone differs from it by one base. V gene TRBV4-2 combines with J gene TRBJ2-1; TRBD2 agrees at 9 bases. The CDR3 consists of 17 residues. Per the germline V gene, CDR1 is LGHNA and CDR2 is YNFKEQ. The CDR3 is CASSQARTSDRYNEQSF. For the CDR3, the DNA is TGTGCCAGCAGCCAGGCCAGGACTAGCGACCGATACAATGAGCAGTCCTTC.

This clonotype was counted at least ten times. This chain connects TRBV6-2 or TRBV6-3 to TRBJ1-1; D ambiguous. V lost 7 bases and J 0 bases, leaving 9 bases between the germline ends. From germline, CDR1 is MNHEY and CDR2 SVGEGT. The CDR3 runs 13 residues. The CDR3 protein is CASNRYLNTEAFF. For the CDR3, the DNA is TGTGCCAGCAACCGATACTTGAACACTGAAGCTTTCTTT.

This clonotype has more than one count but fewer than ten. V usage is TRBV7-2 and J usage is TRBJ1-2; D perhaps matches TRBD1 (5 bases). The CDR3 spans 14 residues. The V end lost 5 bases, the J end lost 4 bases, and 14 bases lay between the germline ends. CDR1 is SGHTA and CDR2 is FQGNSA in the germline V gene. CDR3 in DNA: TGTGCCAGCAGCGGCGCAGGGTTGCCCTATGGCTACACCTTC. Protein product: CASSGAGLPYGYTF.

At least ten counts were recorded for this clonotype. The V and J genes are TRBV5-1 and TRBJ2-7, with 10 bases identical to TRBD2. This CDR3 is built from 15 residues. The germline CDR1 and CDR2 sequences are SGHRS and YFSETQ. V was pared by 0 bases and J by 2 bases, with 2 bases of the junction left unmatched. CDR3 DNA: TGCGCCAGCAGCTTGGAAGCGGGAGGGCCCTACGAGCAGTACTTC. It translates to CASSLEAGGPYEQYF.

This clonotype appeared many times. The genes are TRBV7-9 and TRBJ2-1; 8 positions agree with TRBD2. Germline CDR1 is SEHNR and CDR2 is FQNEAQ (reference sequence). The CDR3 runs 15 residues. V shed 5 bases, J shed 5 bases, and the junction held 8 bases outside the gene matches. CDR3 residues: CASSPGLGGNNEQFF. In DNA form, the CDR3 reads TGTGCCAGCAGCCCGGGACTAGGTGGGAACAATGAGCAGTTCTTC.

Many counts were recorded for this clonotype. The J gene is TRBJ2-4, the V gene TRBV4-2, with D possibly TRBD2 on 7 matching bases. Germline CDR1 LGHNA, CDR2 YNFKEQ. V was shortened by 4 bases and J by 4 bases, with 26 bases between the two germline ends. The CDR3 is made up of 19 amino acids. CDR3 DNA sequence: TGTGCCAGCAGCCCCGAGGGGGGGGCTTCCGTACGAGGGAAAAACATTCAGTACTTC. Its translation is CASSPEGGASVRGKNIQYF.

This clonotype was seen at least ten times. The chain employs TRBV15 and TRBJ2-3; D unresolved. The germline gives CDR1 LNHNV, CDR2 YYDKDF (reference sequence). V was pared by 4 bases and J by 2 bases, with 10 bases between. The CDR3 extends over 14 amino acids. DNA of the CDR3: TGTGCCACCAGCATTTCAAGGCCCACAGATACGCAGTATTTT. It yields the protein CATSISRPTDTQYF.

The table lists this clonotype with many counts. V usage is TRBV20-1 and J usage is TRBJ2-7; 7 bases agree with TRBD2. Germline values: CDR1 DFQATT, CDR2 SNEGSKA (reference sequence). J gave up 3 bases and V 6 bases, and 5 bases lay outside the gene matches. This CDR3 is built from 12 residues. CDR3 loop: CSAAIAGYEQYF. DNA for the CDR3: TGCAGTGCAGCCATAGCGGGCTACGAGCAGTACTTC.

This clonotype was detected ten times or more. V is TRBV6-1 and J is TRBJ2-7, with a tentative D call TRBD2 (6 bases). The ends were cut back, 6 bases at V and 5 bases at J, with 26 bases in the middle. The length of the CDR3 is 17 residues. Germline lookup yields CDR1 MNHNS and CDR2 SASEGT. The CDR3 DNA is TGTGCCAGCAGCGAACTTCCCCCGGGAGCCGGGCGCCACGAGCAGTACTTC. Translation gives CASSELPPGAGRHEQYF.

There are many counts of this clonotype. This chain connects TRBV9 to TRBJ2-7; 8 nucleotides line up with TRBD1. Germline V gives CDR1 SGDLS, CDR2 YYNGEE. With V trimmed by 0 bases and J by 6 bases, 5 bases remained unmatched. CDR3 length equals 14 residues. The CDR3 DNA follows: TGTGCCAGCAGCGTAGGGACAGGGAAATTCGAGCAGTACTTC. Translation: CASSVGTGKFEQYF.

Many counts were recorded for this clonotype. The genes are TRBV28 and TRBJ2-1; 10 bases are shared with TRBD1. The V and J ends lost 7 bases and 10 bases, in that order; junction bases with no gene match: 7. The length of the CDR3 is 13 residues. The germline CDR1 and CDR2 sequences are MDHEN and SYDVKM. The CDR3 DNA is TGTGCCAGCACCGACAGGGGGCGCGGGGAGCAGTTCTTC. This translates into CASTDRGRGEQFF.

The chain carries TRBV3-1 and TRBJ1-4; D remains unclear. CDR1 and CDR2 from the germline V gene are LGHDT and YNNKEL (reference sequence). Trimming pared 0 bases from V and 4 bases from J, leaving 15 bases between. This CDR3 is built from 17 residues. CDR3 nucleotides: TGTGCCAGCAGCCAAGATTTGGGCACCCTTCATAATGAAAAACTGTTTTTT. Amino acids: CASSQDLGTLHNEKLFF.

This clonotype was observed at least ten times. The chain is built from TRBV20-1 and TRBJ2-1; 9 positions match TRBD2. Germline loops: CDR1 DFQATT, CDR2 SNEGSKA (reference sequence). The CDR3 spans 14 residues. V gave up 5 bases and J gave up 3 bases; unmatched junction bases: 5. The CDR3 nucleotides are TGCAGTGCTCCCCTAGCGGGGTACTACAATGAGCAGTTCTTC. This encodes CSAPLAGYYNEQFF.

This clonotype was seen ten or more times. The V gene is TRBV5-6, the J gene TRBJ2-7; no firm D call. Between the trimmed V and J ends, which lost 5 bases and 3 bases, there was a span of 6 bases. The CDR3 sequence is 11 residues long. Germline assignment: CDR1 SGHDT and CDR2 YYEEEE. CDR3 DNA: TGTGCCAGCAGAGAAAACTACGAGCAGTACTTC. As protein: CASRENYEQYF. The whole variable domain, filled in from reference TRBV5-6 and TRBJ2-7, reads DAGVTQSPTHLIKTRGQQVTLRCSPKSGHDTVSWYQQALGQGPQFIFQYYEEEERQRGNFPDRFSGHQFPNYSSELNVNALLLGDSALYLCASRENYEQYFGPGTRLTVT.

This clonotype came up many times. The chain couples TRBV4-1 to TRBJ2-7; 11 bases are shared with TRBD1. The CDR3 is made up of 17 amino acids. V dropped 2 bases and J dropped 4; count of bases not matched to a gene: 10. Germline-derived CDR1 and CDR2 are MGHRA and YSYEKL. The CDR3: CASSQPRDRGGRYEQYF. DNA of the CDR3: TGCGCCAGCAGCCAACCCCGGGACAGGGGGGGCCGATACGAGCAGTACTTC.

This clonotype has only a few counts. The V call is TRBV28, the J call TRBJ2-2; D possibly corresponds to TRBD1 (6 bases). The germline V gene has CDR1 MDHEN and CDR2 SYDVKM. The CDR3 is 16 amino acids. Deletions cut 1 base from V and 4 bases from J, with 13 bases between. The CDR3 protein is CASSLSPGVGTGELFF. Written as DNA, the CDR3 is TGTGCCAGCAGTTTATCCCCAGGGGTGGGCACCGGGGAGCTGTTTTTT.

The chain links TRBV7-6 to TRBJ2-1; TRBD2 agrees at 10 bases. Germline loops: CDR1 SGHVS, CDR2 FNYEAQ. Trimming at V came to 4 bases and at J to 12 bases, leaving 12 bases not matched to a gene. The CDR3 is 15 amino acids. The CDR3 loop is CASSSVGLASDGQFF. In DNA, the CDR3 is TGTGCCAGCAGCTCCGTGGGACTAGCGTCCGATGGGCAGTTCTTC. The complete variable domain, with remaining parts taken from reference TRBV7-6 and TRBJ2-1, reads GAGVSQSPRYKVTKRGQDVALRCDPISGHVSLYWYRQALGQGPEFLTYFNYEAQQDKSGLPNDRFSAERPEGSISTLTIQRTEQRDSAMYRCASSSVGLASDGQFFGPGTRLTVL.

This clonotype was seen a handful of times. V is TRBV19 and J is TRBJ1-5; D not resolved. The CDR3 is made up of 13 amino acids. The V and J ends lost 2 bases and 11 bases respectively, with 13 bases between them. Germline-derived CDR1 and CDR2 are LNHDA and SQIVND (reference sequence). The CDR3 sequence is CASSIIDNKAQHF. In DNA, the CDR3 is TGTGCCAGTAGTATAATTGACAACAAGGCCCAGCATTTT.

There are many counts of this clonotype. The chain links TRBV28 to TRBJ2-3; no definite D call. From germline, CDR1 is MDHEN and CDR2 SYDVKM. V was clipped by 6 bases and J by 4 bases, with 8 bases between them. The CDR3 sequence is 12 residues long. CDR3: CASSSPADTQYF. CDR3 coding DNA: TGTGCCAGCAGCTCCCCCGCAGATACGCAGTATTTT.